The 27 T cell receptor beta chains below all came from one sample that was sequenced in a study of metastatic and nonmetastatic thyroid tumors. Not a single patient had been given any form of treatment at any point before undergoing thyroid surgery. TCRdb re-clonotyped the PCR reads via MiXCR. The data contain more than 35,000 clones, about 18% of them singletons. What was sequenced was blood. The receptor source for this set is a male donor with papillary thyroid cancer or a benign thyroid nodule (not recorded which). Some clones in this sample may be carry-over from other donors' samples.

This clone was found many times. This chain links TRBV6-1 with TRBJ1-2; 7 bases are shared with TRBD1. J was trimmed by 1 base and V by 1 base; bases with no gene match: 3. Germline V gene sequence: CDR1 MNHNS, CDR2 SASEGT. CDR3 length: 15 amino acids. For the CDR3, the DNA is TGTGCCAGCAGTGAAGTATCAGGGGGTAACTATGGCTACACCTTC. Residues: CASSEVSGGNYGYTF.

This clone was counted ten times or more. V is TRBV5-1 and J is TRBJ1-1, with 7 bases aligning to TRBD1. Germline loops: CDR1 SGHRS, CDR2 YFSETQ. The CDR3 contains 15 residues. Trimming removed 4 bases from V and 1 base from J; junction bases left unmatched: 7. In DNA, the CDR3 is TGCGCCAGCAGCCCCCACAGGGGCCGGAACACTGAAGCTTTCTTT. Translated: CASSPHRGRNTEAFF.

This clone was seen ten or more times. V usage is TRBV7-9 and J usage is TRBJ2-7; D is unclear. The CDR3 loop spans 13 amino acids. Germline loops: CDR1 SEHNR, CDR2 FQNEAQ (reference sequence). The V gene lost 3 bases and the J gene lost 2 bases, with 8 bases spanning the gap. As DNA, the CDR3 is TGTGCCAGCAGCTTGCCAGGTCCCTACGAGCAGTACTTC. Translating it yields CASSLPGPYEQYF.

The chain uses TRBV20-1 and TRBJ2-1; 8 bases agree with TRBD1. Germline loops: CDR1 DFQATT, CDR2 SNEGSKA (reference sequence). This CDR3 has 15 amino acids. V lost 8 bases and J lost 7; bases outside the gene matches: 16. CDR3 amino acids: CSSTSTDRGRNEQFF. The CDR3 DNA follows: TGCAGTTCTACTTCCACTGACAGGGGAAGGAATGAGCAGTTCTTC.

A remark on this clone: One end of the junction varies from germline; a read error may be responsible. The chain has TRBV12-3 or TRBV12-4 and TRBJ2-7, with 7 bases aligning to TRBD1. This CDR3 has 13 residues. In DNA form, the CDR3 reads TGCGCCAGCAGTTTTACGGGACAGCCCGAGCAGCACTTC. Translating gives CASSFTGQPEQHF.

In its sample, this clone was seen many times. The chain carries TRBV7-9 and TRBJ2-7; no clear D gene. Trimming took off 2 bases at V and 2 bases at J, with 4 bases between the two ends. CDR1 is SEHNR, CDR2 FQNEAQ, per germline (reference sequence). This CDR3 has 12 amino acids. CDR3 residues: CASSLTTYEQYF. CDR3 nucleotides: TGTGCCAGCAGCTTAACGACCTACGAGCAGTACTTC.

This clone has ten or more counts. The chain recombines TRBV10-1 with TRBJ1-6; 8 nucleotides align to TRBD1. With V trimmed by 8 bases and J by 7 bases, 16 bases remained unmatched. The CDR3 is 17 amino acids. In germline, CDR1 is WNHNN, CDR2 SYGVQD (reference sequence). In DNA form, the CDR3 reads TGCGCCAGCGGACAGGGTAGCAAAGTGGGAAGGAATTCACCCCTCCACTTT. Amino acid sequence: CASGQGSKVGRNSPLHF.

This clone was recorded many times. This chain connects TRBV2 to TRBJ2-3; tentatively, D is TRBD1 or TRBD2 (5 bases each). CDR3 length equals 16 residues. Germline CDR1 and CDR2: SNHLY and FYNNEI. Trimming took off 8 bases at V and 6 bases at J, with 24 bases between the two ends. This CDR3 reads CASLAQDKDWGDTQYF. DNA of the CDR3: TGTGCCAGCTTAGCCCAGGACAAGGACTGGGGCGATACGCAGTATTTT.

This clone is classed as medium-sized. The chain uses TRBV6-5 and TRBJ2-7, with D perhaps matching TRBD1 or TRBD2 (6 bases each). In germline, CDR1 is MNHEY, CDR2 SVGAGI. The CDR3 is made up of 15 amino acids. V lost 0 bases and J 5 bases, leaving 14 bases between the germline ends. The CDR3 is CASSYSITGRNEQYF. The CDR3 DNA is TGTGCCAGCAGTTACTCGATCACAGGGAGGAACGAGCAGTACTTC.

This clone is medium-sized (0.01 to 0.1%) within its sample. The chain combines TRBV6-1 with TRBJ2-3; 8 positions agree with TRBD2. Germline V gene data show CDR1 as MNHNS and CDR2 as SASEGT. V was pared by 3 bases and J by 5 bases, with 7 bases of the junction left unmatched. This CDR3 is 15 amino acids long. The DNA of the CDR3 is TGTGCCAGCAGTGAGGTAACTAGCGGAGTAGATACGCAGTATTTT. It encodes CASSEVTSGVDTQYF.

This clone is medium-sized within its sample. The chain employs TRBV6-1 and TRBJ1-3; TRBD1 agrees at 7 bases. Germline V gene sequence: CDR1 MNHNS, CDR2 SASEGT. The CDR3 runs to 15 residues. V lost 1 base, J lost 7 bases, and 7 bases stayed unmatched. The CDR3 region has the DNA TGTGCCAGCAGTGAAGAGGGGGCTGGCGGGAACACCATATATTTT. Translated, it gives CASSEEGAGGNTIYF.

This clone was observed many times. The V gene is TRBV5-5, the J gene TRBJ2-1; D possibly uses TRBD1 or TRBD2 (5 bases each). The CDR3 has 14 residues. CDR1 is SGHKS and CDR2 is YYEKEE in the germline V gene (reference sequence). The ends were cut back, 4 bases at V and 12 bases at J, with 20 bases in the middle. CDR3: CASSPGAESVGQFF. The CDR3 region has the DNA TGTGCCAGCAGCCCCGGGGCGGAAAGCGTGGGGCAGTTCTTC.

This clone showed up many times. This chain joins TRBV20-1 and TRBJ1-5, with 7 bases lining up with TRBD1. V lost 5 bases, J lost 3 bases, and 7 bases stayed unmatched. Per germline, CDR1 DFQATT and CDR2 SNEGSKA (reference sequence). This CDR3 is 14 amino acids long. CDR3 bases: TGCAGTGCTCAACCAGGGGGAACCAATCAGCCCCAGCATTTT. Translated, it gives CSAQPGGTNQPQHF.

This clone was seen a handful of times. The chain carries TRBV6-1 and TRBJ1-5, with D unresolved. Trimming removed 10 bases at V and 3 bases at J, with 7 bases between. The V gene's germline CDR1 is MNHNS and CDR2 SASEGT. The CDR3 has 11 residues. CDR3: CAIVHNQPQHF. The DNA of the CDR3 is TGTGCCATCGTCCACAATCAGCCCCAGCATTTT.

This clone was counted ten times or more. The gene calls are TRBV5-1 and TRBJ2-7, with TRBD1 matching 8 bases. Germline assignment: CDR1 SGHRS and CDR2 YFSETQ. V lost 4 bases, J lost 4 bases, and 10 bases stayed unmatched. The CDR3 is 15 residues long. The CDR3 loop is CASSVSGTGLYEQYF. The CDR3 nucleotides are TGCGCCAGCAGCGTCTCCGGGACAGGCCTTTACGAGCAGTACTTC.

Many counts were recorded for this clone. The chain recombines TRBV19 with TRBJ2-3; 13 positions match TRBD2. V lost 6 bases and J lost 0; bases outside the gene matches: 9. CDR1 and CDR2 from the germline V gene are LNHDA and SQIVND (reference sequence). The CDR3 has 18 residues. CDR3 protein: CASRPGLAGASSTDTQYF. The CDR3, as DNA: TGTGCCAGTAGACCTGGACTAGCGGGAGCTTCTAGCACAGATACGCAGTATTTT.

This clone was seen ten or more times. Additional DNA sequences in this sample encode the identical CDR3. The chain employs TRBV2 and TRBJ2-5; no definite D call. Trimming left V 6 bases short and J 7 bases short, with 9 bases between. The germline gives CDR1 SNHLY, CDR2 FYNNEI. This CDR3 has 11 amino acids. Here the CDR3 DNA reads TGTGCCAGCAGGGGCCCGAGGACCCAGTACTTC. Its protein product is CASRGPRTQYF.

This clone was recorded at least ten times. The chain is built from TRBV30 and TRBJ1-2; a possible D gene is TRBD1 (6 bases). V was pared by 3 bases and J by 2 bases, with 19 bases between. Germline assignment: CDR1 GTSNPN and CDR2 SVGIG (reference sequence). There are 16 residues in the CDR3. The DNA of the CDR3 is TGTGCCTGGAGGACCATCTTTAAGGGGGGGAACTATGGCTACACCTTC. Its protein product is CAWRTIFKGGNYGYTF.

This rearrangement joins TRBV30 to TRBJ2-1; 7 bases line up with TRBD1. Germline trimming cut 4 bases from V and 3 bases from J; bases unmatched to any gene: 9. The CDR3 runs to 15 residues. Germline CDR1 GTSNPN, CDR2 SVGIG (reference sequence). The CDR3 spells CAWTTRDSIYNEQFF. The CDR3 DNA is TGTGCCTGGACCACCCGGGACAGTATCTACAATGAGCAGTTCTTC.

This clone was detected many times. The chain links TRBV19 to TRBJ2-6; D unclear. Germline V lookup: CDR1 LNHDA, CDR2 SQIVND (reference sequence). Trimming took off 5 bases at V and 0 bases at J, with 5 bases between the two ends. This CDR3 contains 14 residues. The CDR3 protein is CASSPDSGANVLTF. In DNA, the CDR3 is TGTGCCAGTAGTCCTGACTCTGGGGCCAACGTCCTGACTTTC.

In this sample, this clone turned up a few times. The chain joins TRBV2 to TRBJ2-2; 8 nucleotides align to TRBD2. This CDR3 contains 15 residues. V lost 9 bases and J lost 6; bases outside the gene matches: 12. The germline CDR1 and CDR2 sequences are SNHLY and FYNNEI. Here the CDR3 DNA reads TGTGCCAGTTGGCTTGGCGGGGGGTGCCCCGGGGAGCTGTTTTTT. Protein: CASWLGGGCPGELFF.

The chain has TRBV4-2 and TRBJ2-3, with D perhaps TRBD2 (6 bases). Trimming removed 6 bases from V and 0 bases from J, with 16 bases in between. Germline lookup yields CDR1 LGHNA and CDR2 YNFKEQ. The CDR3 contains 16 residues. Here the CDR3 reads CASRERDSHSTDTQYF. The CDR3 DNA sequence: TGTGCCAGCAGAGAGAGGGACTCCCACAGCACAGATACGCAGTATTTT.

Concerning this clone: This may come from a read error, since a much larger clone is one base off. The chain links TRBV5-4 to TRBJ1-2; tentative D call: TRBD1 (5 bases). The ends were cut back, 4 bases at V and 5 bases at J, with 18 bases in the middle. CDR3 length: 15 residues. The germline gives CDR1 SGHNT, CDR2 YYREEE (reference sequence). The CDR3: CASSIGHGRQYGYTF. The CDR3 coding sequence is TGTGCCAGCAGCATCGGACATGGGAGGCAATATGGCTACACCTTC.

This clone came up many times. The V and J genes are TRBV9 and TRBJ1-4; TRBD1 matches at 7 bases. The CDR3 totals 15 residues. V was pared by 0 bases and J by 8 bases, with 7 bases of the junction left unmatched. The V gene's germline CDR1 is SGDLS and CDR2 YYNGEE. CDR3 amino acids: CASSVEGGAGEKLFF. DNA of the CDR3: TGTGCCAGCAGCGTAGAAGGGGGCGCGGGGGAAAAACTGTTTTTT.

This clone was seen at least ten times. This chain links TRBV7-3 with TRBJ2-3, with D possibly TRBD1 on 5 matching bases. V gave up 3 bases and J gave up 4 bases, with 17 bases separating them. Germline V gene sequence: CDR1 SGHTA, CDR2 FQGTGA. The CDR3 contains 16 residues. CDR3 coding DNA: TGTGCCAGCAGCTTTGGGGCACAGACCAGGGCAGATACGCAGTATTTT. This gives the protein CASSFGAQTRADTQYF.

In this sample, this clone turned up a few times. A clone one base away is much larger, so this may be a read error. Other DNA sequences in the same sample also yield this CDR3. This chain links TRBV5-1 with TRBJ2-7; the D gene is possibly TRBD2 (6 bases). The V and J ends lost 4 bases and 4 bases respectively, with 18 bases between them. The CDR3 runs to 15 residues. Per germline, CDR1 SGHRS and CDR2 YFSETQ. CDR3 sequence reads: CASSGGAGEMYEQYF. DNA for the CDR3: TGCGCCAGCAGCGGCGGGGCAGGTGAAATGTACGAGCAGTACTTC. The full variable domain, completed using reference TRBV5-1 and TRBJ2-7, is KAGVTQTPRYLIKTRGQQVTLSCSPISGHRSVSWYQQTPGQGLQFLFEYFSETQRNKGNFPGRFSGRQFSNSRSEMNVSTLELGDSALYLCASSGGAGEMYEQYFGPGTRLTVT.

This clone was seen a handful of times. CDR3 residues: CASRAPVETQYF. For the CDR3, the DNA is TGTGCCAGTAGGGCCCCGGTTGAGACCCAGTACTTC. The chain recombines TRBV19 with TRBJ2-5; D unresolved. The CDR3 spans 12 residues. Per the germline V gene, CDR1 is LNHDA and CDR2 is SQIVND (reference sequence). With 6 bases removed from V and 5 bases from J, the gap between germline ends came to 10 bases.